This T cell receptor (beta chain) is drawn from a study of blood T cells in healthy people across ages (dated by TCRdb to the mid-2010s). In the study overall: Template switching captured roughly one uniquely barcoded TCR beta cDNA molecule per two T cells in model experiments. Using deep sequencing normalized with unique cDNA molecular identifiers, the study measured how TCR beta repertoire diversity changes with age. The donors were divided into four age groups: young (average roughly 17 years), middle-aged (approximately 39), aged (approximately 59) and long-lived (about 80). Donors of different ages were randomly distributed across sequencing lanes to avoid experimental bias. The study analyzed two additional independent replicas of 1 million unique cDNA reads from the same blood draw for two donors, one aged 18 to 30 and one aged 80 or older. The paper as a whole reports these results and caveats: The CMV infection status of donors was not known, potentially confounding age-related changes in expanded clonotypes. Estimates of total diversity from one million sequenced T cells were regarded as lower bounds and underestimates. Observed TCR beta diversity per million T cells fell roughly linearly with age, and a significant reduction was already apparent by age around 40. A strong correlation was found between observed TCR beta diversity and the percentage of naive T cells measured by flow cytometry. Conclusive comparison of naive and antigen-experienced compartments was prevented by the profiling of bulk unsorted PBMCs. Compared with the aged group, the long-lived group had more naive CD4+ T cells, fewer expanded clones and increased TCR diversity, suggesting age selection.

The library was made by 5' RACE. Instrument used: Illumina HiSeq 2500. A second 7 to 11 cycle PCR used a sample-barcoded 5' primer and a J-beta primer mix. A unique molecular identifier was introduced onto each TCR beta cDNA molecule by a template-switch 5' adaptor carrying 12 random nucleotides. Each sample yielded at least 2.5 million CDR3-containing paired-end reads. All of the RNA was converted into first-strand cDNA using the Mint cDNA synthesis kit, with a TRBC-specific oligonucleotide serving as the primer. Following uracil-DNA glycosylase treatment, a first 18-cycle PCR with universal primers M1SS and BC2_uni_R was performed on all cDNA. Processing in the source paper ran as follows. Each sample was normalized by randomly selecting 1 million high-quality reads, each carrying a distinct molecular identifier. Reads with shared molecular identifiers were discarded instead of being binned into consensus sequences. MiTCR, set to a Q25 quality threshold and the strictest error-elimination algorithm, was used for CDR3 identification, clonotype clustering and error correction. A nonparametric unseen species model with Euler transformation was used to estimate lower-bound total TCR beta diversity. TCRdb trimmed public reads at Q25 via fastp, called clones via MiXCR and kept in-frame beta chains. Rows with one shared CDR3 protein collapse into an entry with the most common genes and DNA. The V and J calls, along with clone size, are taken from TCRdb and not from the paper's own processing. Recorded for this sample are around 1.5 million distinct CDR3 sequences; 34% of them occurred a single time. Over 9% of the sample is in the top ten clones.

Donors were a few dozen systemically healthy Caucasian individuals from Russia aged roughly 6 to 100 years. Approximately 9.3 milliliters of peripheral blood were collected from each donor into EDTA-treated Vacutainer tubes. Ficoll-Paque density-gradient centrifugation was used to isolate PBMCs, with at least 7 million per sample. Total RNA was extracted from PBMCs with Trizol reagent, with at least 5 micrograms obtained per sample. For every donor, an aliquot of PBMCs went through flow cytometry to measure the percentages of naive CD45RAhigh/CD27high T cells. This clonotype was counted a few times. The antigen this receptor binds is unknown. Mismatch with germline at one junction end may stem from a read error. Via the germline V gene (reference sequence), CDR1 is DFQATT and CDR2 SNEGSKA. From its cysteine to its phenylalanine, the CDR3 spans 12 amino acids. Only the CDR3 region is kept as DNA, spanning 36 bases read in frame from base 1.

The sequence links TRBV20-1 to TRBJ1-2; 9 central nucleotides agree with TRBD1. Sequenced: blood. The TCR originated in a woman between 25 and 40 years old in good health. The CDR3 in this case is CSSRTGELGYTF. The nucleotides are TGCAGTTCTAGGACAGGGGAACTTGGCTACACCTTC.